This TCR beta chain derives from a study of regulatory T cells in long-lasting Graves disease. Only a few counts were recorded for this clonotype. CDR3 regions were amplified by Arm-PCR using iRepertoire HTBI primers to build TCR beta libraries. MiXCR was run by TCRdb on the multiplex PCR reads, yielding one entry per CDR3 protein. In the table there are hundreds of thousands of distinct CDR3 sequences, 15% to 20% of which are singletons. CDR1 SQVTM and CDR2 ANQGSEA come from the germline V gene. The CDR3 has 13 residues. The trim removed 4 bases at V and 4 bases at J, leaving 6 bases unmatched. Time point described: newly diagnosed GD, antithyroid drugs for less than 3 months. PBMCs provided the RNA from which the TCR library was made. The same sample was also used in a study of T cells in Graves' hyperthyroidism and ophthalmopathy.

Sequencing was performed on peripheral blood mononuclear cells (PBMCs), taken at new diagnosis, from a patient treated with antithyroid drugs. The sequence came from a man between 18 and 29 years old with Graves disease. V and J are TRBV29-1 and TRBJ2-7; TRBD2 agrees at 8 bases. Here the CDR3 reads CSVASGRTYEQYF. For the CDR3, the DNA is TGCAGCGTTGCCAGCGGGAGAACGTACGAGCAGTACTTC.